The T cell receptor (beta chain) under discussion was sequenced for a study of CD8+ T cells in alopecia areata. RNA extraction and reverse transcription yielded cDNA as sequencing template. Using immunoSEQ multiplex PCR, the repertoire was profiled, and TCRdb retains in-frame clones only, with some absent. The data show 100,000 to 120,000 clones, 45% to 60% seen once. CDR3 length: 15 amino acids. Germline CDR1 and CDR2: LGHNA and YNFKEQ. V trimming: 3 bases; J trimming: 5 bases; junction bases outside the gene matches: 7. Sequencing input: NKG2D-low CD8+ T cells sorted from blood. This clonotype was obtained from a human donor with alopecia areata. This chain joins TRBV4-2 and TRBJ2-7; 10 bases are shared with TRBD2. CDR3 nucleotide sequence: TGTGCCAGCAGCCATCGACTAGCGGGTGCCCACGAGCAGTACTTC. This codes for CASSHRLAGAHEQYF.